This T cell receptor beta chain is from a study of T-cell memory formation after mild COVID-19. Study as a whole: The study found TCR clusters largely donor specific.

On this clonotype: Its target is not known.

Deletions cut 6 bases from V and 1 base from J, with 9 bases between. The germline V gene has CDR1 MNHEY and CDR2 SVGAGI. The CDR3 covers 13 residues. One entry per CDR3 protein, called by TCRdb with MiXCR from the 5' RACE reads. Of approximately 350,000 distinct CDR3 sequences in the sample, approximately 27% were seen once. Study-wide points: Clones from the second wave (peaking day 37) had unconfirmed SARS-CoV-2 specificity. The finding that pre-infection memory included some responding clones suggested that cross-reactive memory joined. For contracting clones, CD4+ ones sat mainly in CM and EM, CD8+ in EMRA.

The sample taken for sequencing was PBMCs or a T cell subset sorted from them (not recorded which). This TCR came from an adult woman who had mild COVID-19 (a few samples of this study predate the infection). Cell type and time point are not known. The chain joins TRBV6-5 to TRBJ1-1; D gene ambiguous. CDR3 sequence: CASRTNANTEAFF. CDR3 nucleotide sequence: TGTGCCAGCAGAACGAACGCGAACACTGAAGCTTTCTTT.